The source of this T cell receptor beta chain is a study of blood T cell repertoires in COVID-19. At the level of the study: The study drew acute and convalescent COVID-19 samples from the United States, Italy and Spain.

Germline lookup yields CDR1 MNHNY and CDR2 SVGAGI (reference sequence). Trimming removed 4 bases from V and 2 bases from J, with 12 bases in between. The CDR3 is made up of 15 amino acids. Source study methods: Amplification with reference gene primers provided the estimates of nucleated cell counts. Assay used: immunoSEQ multiplex PCR; TCRdb lists only in-frame clones, some missing. That table is the source of V, J and clone size, and D and trimming were worked out from the DNA. This table has more than 50,000 clones, approximately 92% appearing once. Sequencing was carried out using peripheral blood. V gene TRBV6-6 combines with J gene TRBJ1-5; no reliable D call. This TCR was sampled from a human donor with active COVID-19. The donor label of this sample is uncertain. CDR3 residues: CASSSGREGNQPQHF. The CDR3 DNA follows: TGTGCCAGCAGTTCCGGCCGGGAGGGCAATCAGCCCCAGCATTTT.